Each of the 4 T cell receptor beta chains below was sequenced from the same sample in a study of T-cell reconstitution after alpha-beta-depleted transplantation in children. Molecular barcoding with unique molecular identifiers was used for the TCRbeta library. TCRdb re-analysed the PCR reads in MiXCR, keeping a single row per CDR3 protein. The table lists about 980,000 distinct CDR3 sequences, around 30% of them singletons. Material: PBMCs, mostly from graft donor cells, obtained 360 days after TCRalphabeta/CD19-depleted stem cell transplant. The receptors derive from a boy under three years old who had a stem cell transplant for SCID, so the T cells may come from the graft donor.

The chain couples TRBV7-6 to TRBJ2-7, with D perhaps given as TRBD1 or TRBD2 (5 bases each). The V and J ends lost 2 bases and 4 bases respectively, with 12 bases between them. This CDR3 spans 14 amino acids. Per germline, CDR1 SGHVS and CDR2 FNYEAQ. The CDR3 here is CASSLQEGTYEQYF. The CDR3 DNA reads TGTGCCAGCAGCTTACAGGAAGGGACGTACGAGCAGTACTTC.

The chain uses TRBV20-1 and TRBJ2-3, with 7 bases identical to TRBD2. The CDR3 sequence is 11 residues long. CDR1 and CDR2 from the germline V gene are DFQATT and SNEGSKA (reference sequence). DNA of the CDR3: TGCAGGGGGACTAACACAGATACGCAGTATTTT. It codes for CRGTNTDTQYF.

The chain couples TRBV5-6 to TRBJ2-1; D is perhaps TRBD2 (6 bases). The germline V gene encodes CDR1 SGHDT and CDR2 YYEEEE. The CDR3 consists of 16 residues. V was cut by 0 bases and J by 3 bases, with 13 bases left in between. CDR3 coding DNA: TGTGCCAGCAGCTTGGGTAGGACTACTTACTACAATGAGCAGTTCTTC. Translating gives CASSLGRTTYYNEQFF.

This clonotype was detected only a few times. The chain links TRBV12-3 or TRBV12-4 to TRBJ2-7, with a tentative D call TRBD1 (6 bases). The CDR3 totals 14 residues. V lost 5 bases and J 3 bases, leaving 14 bases between the germline ends. The chain's CDR3 is CASSGGQDFYEQYF. The CDR3 coding sequence is TGTGCCAGCAGTGGGGGACAAGATTTCTACGAGCAGTACTTC.